The 9 T cell receptor beta chains below were found in one sample sequenced in a study of blood T cell repertoires in COVID-19 (dated by TCRdb to 2020 to 2021). Receptors were amplified or captured by the immunoSEQ multiplex PCR assay. TCRdb obtained this table from immuneACCESS and retained in-frame rearrangements with V and J assigned. These tables miss some clones; where compared with another copy, unresolved V genes account for less than half of the shortfall, and the remainder is unexplained. The sample profile shows approximately 46,000 clones; approximately 88% of them were found once. Over 3.5% of the sample is taken by the ten largest. Specimen: peripheral blood. The receptors here all came from a human donor in a cohort sampled during active COVID-19.

This clone appeared a single time. The V gene is TRBV3-1 (or the pseudogene TRBV3-2), the J gene TRBJ2-2; 8 bases are shared with TRBD1. V trimming: 4 bases; J trimming: 7 bases; junction bases outside the gene matches: 8. Germline lookup yields CDR1 LGHDT and CDR2 YNNKEL (reference sequence). The CDR3 extends over 15 amino acids. The CDR3 nucleotides read TGTGCCAGCAGCCGTGGGACAGGTGTCAGCGGGGAGCTGTTTTTT. This encodes CASSRGTGVSGELFF.

The rearrangement uses TRBV9 and TRBJ2-3, with D unclear. Germline V CDR1 and CDR2: SGDLS, YYNGEE. V lost 3 bases to trimming and J lost 6 bases, with 8 bases between them. The CDR3 runs to 12 residues. CDR3: CASSGRTDTQYF. The CDR3 coding sequence is TGTGCCAGCAGCGGTAGAACGGATACGCAGTATTTT.

J is TRBJ1-1 and V is TRBV7-9, with D hard to call. V dropped 2 bases and J dropped 0 bases, with 16 bases sitting between them. The germline V gene encodes CDR1 SEHNR and CDR2 FQNEAQ (reference sequence). There are 17 residues in the CDR3. This CDR3 is CASSLRFGGGMNTEAFF. CDR3 coding DNA: TGTGCCAGCAGCTTACGGTTCGGAGGAGGGATGAACACTGAAGCTTTCTTT.

The chain uses TRBV9 and TRBJ2-1; maybe TRBD1 (6 bases). Germline assignment: CDR1 SGDLS and CDR2 YYNGEE. V was pared by 0 bases and J by 0 bases, with 7 bases between. The CDR3 has 15 residues. This CDR3 is CASSVEDSSYNEQFF. In nucleotides, the CDR3 is TGTGCCAGCAGCGTAGAGGACAGCTCCTACAATGAGCAGTTCTTC.

The chain links TRBV7-9 to TRBJ2-3, with 10 positions matching TRBD2. The CDR3 has 15 amino acids. Germline values: CDR1 SEHNR, CDR2 FQNEAQ (reference sequence). V lost 5 bases to trimming and J lost 5 bases; unmatched junction nucleotides: 7. This CDR3 is CASSLGTSVLDTQYF. In DNA, the CDR3 is TGTGCCAGCAGCCTCGGGACTAGCGTACTAGATACGCAGTATTTT.

The chain is built from TRBV12-2 and TRBJ2-6; the table calls TRBD1, which could not be checked here. TRBV12-2 represents a pseudogene. This CDR3 region has 20 residues. The CDR3 bases are TGTGCAAGTCGCTTTTCGGGCAAAGGGGGCTGTAACTCTGGGGCCAACGTCCTGACTTTC. This codes for CASRFSGKGGCNSGANVLTF.

The rearrangement uses TRBV11-2 and TRBJ2-6, with 9 bases matching TRBD1. Per germline, CDR1 SGHAT and CDR2 FQNNGV. With 5 bases clipped from V and 4 bases from J, the junction kept 12 bases outside the gene matches. CDR3 length: 18 residues. Here the CDR3 reads CASSKRTGEGEGANVLTF. CDR3 nucleotides: TGTGCCAGCAGCAAGCGGACAGGGGAAGGCGAAGGGGCCAACGTCCTGACTTTC.

Here the CDR3 reads CASSQPGGGGHIQYF. As DNA, the CDR3 is TGTGCCAGCAGCCAACCAGGTGGGGGGGGGCACATTCAGTACTTC. The genes are TRBV3-1 (or the pseudogene TRBV3-2) and TRBJ2-4; weak D call: TRBD2 (7 bases). The CDR3 length is 15 residues. Trimming took 2 bases from V and 8 from J, leaving 16 bases between them. CDR1 LGHDT and CDR2 YNNKEL come from the germline V gene (reference sequence).

The chain is built from TRBV12-5 and TRBJ2-1, with 8 nucleotides matching TRBD2. This CDR3 region has 14 residues. The junction had 9 bases not matched to a gene; V was cut back by 6 bases and J by 8 bases. Germline CDR1 reads LGHNT; CDR2 reads FRNRAP. DNA of the CDR3: TGTGCTAGTGGAAAGGGACTAGGTGGGGATGAGCAGTTCTTC. This codes for CASGKGLGGDEQFF.